This T cell receptor (beta chain) was found in a study of blood T cell repertoires in COVID-19. About the research overall: The United States, Italy and Spain were the sources of the acute and convalescent COVID-19 samples. T cells, B-cell-depleted T cells, or PBMCs provided the cDNA or gDNA that served as material.

Authors' processing steps: Amplifying reference gene primers gave estimates of nucleated cell counts. Profiling relied on immunoSEQ multiplex PCR, and the TCRdb table lists in-frame clones only, not all of them. V and J calls and clone size are as listed in that table; D and trimming were resolved from the DNA. The sample holds 120,000 to 150,000 clones; approximately 89% are singletons and the top ten take roughly 1.5%. Sequences were obtained from peripheral blood. The receptor's source is a human donor in a cohort sampled during active COVID-19.

The CDR3 region is CSAEATDTQYF. The CDR3 DNA reads TGCAGTGCCGAGGCCACAGATACGCAGTATTTT. The V and J genes are TRBV20-1 and TRBJ2-3; D is unclear. The V and J ends lost 6 bases and 2 bases respectively, with 6 bases between them. The CDR3 sequence is 11 residues long. Germline V gene data show CDR1 as DFQATT and CDR2 as SNEGSKA (reference sequence).